A selection of T cell receptor beta chains follows, all from one sample in a study of cytomegalovirus exposure and HLA in healthy donors. Only in-frame clones appear in the TCRdb table, and some are missing; sequencing was by immunoSEQ multiplex PCR. In the table there are about 130,000 clones, about 80% of which are singletons. The sample comprised PBMCs. Receptors originate from a woman aged 40 to 50 in good health and CMV-seronegative. CDR3s include the opening cysteine and the closing phenylalanine or tryptophan. Fields, in order: V gene, clone size, J gene, CDR3 protein. Only some rows state a clone size, as once, few, many or a class for expanded clones.

>TRBV28|NA|TRBJ1-2
CASSRIQGAHYGYTF
>TRBV7-2|NA|TRBJ2-2
CASSLDRTGELFF
>TRBV5-1|once|TRBJ2-7
CASSEDRAEQYF
>TRBV15|NA|TRBJ2-7
CATSRDAGDPYEQYF
>TRBV6-4|NA|TRBJ1-1
CASRMTGMNTEAFF
>TRBV7-8|NA|TRBJ1-1
CASARTGTKEAFF
>TRBV7-6|few|TRBJ2-1
CASSSRGGGNEQFF
>TRBV19|NA|TRBJ1-2
CASSSRGARNYGYTF
>TRBV6-1|few|TRBJ2-2
CASSMSTGELFF
>TRBV4-2|NA|TRBJ1-2
CASSQGTRSPEGGYTF
>TRBV6-6|NA|TRBJ1-2
CASRISGDYGYTF
>TRBV6-1|NA|TRBJ2-7
CASSERWDRGGEQYF
>TRBV7-9|NA|TRBJ1-1
CSSSPPGRDGTEAFF
>TRBV4-3|NA|TRBJ2-7
CASSQGVGGEQYF
>TRBV27|NA|TRBJ1-6
CASSRTLSGTGTNSPLHF
>TRBV4-1|few|TRBJ1-1
CASTPTQGDTEAFF
>TRBV7-9|once|TRBJ1-2
CASSLVGGYGYTF
>TRBV27|NA|TRBJ2-3
CASSASGGATDTQYF
>TRBV2|once|TRBJ2-7
CATSGEAYEQYF
>TRBV2|few|TRBJ1-1
CASATRDTEAFF
>TRBV7-9|NA|TRBJ2-7
CASNDRGQTYEQYF
>TRBV19|NA|TRBJ1-1
CASTPGVGDVANTEAFF
>TRBV18|NA|TRBJ2-3
CASFASGAPDTQYF
>TRBV4-3|NA|TRBJ2-4
CASSQETSGLAKNIQYF
>TRBV5-4|NA|TRBJ2-3
CASSLAGSVEDTQYF
>TRBV9|few|TRBJ1-5
CASSVGGLPNQPQHF
>TRBV10-3|NA|TRBJ2-5
CASGGGLQETQYF
>TRBV5-1|NA|TRBJ2-7
CASRLAGPTYEQYF
>TRBV4-2|NA|TRBJ2-5
CASSLGLAGVETQYF
>TRBV25-1|NA|TRBJ1-2
CASSRTDNYGYTF
>TRBV9|few|TRBJ2-7
CASSVGSGSSSYEQYF
>TRBV9|NA|TRBJ2-2
CASSVLAGVQTGELFF
>TRBV11-2|NA|TRBJ1-5
CASSPDGRMTQHF
>TRBV7-6|NA|TRBJ1-5
CASSLATGGQPQHF